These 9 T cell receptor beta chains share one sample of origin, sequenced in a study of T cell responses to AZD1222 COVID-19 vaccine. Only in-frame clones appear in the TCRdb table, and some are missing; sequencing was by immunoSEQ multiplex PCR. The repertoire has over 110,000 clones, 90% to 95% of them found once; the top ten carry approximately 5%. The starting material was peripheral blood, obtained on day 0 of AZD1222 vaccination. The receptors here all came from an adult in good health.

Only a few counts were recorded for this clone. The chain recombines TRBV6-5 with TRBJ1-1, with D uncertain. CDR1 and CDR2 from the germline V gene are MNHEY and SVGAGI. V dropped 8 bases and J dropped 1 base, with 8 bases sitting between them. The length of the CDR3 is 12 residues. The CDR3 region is CASVNPNTEAFF. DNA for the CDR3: TGTGCCAGCGTTAACCCGAACACTGAAGCTTTCTTT.

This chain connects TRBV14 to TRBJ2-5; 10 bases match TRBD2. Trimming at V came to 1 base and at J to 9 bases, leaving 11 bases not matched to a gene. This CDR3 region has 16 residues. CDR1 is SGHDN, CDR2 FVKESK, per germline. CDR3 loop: CASSQGRTSGTPPQYF. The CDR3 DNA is TGTGCCAGCAGCCAAGGGAGGACTAGCGGCACTCCCCCCCAGTACTTC.

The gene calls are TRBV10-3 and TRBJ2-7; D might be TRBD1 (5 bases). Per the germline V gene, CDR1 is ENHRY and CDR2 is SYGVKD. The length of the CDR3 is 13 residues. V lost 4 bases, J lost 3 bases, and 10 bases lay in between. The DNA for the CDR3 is TGTGCCATCAGTGGCGACAGTCTCTACGAGCAGTACTTC. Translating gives CAISGDSLYEQYF.

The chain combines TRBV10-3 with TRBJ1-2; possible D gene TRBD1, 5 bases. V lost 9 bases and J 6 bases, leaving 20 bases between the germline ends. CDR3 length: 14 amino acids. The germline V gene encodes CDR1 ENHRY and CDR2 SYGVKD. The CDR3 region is CAISASGKENGYTF. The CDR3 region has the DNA TGTGCCATTTCGGCATCAGGGAAGGAGAATGGCTACACCTTC.

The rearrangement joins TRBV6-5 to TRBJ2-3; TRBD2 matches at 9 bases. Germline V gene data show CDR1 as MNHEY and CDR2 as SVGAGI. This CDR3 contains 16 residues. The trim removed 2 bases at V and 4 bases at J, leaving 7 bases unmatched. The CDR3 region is CASSYGAGGPPDTQYF. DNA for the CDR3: TGTGCCAGCAGTTACGGGGCGGGAGGGCCTCCAGATACGCAGTATTTT.

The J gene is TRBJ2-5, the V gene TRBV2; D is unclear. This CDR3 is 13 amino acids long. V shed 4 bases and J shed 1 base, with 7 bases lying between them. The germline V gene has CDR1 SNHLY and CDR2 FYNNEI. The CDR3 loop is CASSVALQETQYF. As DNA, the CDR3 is TGTGCCAGCAGTGTTGCGCTCCAAGAGACCCAGTACTTC. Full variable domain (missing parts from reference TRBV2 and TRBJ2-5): EPEVTQTPSHQVTQMGQEVILRCVPISNHLYFYWYRQILGQKVEFLVSFYNNEISEKSEIFDDQFSVERPDGSNFTLKIRSTKLEDSAMYFCASSVALQETQYFGPGTRLLVL.

CDR3 sequence: CAISEAKANYGYTF. As DNA, the CDR3 is TGTGCCATCAGTGAGGCAAAAGCTAACTATGGCTACACCTTC. This chain links TRBV10-3 with TRBJ1-2; D remains ambiguous. Germline CDR1 reads ENHRY; CDR2 reads SYGVKD. Trimming shortened V by 2 bases and J by 0 bases, and 7 bases separated the two germline ends. This CDR3 has 14 residues.

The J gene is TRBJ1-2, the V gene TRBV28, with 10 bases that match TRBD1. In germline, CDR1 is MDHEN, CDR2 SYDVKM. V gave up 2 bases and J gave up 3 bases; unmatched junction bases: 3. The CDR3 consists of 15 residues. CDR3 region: CASSLGGTGDYGYTF. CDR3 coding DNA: TGTGCCAGCAGTTTAGGGGGGACAGGGGACTATGGCTACACCTTC.

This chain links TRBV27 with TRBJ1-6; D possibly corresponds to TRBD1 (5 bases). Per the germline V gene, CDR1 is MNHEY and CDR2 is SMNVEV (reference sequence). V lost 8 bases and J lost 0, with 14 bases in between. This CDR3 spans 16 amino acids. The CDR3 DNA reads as TGTGCCAGCGTTGGGGGAGGGAGCTCCTATAATTCACCCCTCCACTTT. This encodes CASVGGGSSYNSPLHF.